This T cell receptor (beta chain) was captured by sequencing in a study of blood T cell repertoires in COVID-19. Study-level information: The samples span acute and convalescent COVID-19 from the United States, Italy and Spain.

Assay used: immunoSEQ multiplex PCR; TCRdb lists only in-frame clones, some missing. The sample consists of 73,000 or so clones, 70% to 90% of them appearing once. This CDR3 is built from 14 residues. The V gene's germline CDR1 is MNHEY and CDR2 SMNVEV (reference sequence). J lost 8 bases, V lost 4 bases, and 7 bases had no gene match. The V call is TRBV27, the J call TRBJ1-4; 7 positions match TRBD1. This TCR was recovered from a man between 25 and 39 years old with acute or convalescent COVID-19. Material: peripheral blood. For the CDR3, the DNA is TGTGCCAGCAGTTCCGAAGACAGGGCGGAAAAACTGTTTTTT. Protein sequence: CASSSEDRAEKLFF.